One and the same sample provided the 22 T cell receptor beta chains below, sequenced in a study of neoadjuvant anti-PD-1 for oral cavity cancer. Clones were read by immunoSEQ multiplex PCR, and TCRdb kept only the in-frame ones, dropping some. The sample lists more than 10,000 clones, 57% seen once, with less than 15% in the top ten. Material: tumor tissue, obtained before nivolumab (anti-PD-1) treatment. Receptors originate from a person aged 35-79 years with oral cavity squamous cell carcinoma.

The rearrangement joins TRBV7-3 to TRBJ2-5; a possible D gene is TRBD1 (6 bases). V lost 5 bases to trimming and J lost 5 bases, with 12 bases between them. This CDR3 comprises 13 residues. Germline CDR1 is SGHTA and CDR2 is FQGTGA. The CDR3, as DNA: TGTGCCAGCAGCGCGACAGGAGGCGAGACCCAGTACTTC. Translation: CASSATGGETQYF.

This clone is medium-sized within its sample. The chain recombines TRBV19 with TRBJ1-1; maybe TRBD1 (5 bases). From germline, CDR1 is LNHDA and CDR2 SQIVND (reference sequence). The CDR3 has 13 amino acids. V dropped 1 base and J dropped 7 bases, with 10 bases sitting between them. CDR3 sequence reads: CASSIAAGREAFF. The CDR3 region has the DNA TGTGCCAGTAGTATAGCGGCAGGGCGTGAAGCTTTCTTT.

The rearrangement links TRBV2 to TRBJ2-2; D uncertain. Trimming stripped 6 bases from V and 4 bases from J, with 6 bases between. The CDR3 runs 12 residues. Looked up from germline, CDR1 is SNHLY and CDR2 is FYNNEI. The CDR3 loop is CASRRVTGELFF. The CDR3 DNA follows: TGTGCCAGCAGGCGAGTCACCGGGGAGCTGTTTTTT.

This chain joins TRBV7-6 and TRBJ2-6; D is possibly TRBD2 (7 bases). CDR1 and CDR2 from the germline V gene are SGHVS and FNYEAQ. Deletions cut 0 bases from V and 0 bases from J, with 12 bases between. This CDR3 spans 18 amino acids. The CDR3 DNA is TGTGCCAGCAGCTTAGCGGAGAGGGGGGGCTCTGGGGCCAACGTCCTGACTTTC. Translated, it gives CASSLAERGGSGANVLTF.

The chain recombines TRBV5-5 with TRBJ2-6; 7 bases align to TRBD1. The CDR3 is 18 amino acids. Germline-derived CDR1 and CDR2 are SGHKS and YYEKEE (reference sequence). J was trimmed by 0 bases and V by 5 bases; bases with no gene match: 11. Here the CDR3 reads CASSKEGALGSGANVLTF. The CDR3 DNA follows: TGTGCCAGCAGTAAAGAGGGGGCCCTGGGCTCTGGGGCCAACGTCCTGACTTTC.

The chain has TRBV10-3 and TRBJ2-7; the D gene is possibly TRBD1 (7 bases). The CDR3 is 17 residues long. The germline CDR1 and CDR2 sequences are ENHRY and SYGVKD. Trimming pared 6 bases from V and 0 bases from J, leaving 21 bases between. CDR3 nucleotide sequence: TGTGCCATCAGAGAAAGACTAGGACAGGATCCCTCCTACGAGCAGTACTTC. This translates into CAIRERLGQDPSYEQYF.

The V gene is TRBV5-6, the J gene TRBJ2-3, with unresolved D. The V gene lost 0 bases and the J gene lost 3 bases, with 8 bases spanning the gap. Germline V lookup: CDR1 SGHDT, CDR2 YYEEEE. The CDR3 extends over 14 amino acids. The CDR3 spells CASSLGYSTDTQYF. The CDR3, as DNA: TGTGCCAGCAGCTTGGGCTACTCAACAGATACGCAGTATTTT.

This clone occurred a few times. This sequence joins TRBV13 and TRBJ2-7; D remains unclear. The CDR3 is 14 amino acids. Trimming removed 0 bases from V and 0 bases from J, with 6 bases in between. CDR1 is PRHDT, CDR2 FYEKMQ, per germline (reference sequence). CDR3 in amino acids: CASSLGKFSYEQYF. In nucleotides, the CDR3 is TGTGCCAGCAGCTTAGGCAAGTTCTCCTACGAGCAGTACTTC.

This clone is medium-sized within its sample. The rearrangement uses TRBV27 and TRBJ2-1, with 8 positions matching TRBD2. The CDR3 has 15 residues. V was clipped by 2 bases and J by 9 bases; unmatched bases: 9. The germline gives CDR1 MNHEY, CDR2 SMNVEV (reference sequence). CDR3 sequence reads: CASSLGGAGVAEQFF. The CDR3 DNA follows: TGTGCCAGCAGTTTAGGGGGAGCGGGAGTCGCTGAGCAGTTCTTC.

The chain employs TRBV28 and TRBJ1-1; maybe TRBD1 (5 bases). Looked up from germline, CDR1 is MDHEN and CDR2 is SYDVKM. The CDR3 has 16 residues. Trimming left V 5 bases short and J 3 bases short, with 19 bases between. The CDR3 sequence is CASSIGGTELYTEAFF. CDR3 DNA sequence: TGTGCCAGCAGTATTGGGGGGACTGAACTATACACTGAAGCTTTCTTT.

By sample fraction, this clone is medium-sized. For the CDR3, the DNA is TGTGCCAGCAGTTCCTCAGGATCACGGTCCAACGTCCTGACTTTC. Protein product: CASSSSGSRSNVLTF. The V and J genes are TRBV28 and TRBJ2-6; D call uncertain. Trimming pared 4 bases from V and 8 bases from J, leaving 15 bases between. This CDR3 has 15 amino acids. CDR1 is MDHEN, CDR2 SYDVKM, per germline.

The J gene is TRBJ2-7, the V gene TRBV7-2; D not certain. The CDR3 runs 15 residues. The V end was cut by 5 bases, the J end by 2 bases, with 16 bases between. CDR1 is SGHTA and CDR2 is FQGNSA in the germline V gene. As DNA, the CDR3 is TGTGCCAGCAGCCCTCTTGGCTCACACGCCTACGAGCAGTACTTC. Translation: CASSPLGSHAYEQYF.

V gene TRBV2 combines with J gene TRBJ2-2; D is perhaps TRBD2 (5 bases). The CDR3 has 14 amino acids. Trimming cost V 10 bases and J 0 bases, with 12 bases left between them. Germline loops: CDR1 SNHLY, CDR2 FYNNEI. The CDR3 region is CATSDYPNTGELFF. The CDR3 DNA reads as TGTGCCACCTCAGACTACCCGAACACCGGGGAGCTGTTTTTT.

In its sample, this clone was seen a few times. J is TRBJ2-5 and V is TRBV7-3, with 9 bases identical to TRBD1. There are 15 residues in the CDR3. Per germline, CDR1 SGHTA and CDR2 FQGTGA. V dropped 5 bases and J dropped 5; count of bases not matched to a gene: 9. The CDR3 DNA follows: TGTGCCAGCAGCCCCACGACAGGGGGATGGGAGACCCAGTACTTC. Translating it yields CASSPTTGGWETQYF.

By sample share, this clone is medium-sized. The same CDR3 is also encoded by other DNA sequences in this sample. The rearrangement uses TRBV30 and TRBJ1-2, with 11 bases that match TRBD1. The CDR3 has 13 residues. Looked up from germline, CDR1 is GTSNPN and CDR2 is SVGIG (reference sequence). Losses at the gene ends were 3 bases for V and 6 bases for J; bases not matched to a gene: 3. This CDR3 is CAWRRGQGDGYTF. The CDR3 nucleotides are TGTGCCTGGAGAAGGGGACAGGGGGATGGCTACACCTTC.

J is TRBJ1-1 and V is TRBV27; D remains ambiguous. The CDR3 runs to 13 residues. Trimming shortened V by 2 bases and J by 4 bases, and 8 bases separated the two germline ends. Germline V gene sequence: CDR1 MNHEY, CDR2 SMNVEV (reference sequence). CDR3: CASSLMSVTEAFF. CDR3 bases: TGTGCCAGCAGTTTAATGTCAGTCACTGAAGCTTTCTTT.

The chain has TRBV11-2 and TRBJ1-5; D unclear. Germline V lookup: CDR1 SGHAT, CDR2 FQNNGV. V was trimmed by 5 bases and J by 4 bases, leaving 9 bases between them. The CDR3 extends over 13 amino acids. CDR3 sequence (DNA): TGTGCCAGCAGCGTGGACGCGAATCAGCCCCAGCATTTT. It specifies CASSVDANQPQHF.

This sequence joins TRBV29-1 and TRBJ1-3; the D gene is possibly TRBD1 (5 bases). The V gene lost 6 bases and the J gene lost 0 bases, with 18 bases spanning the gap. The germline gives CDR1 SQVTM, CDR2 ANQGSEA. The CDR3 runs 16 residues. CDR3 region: CSVKSGWRDSGNTIYF. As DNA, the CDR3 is TGCAGCGTGAAATCAGGGTGGAGGGACTCTGGAAACACCATATATTTT. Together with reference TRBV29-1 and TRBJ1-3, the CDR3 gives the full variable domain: SAVISQKPSRDICQRGTSLTIQCQVDSQVTMMFWYRQQPGQSLTLIATANQGSEATYESGFVIDKFPISRPNLTFSTLTVSNMSPEDSSIYLCSVKSGWRDSGNTIYFGEGSWLTVV.

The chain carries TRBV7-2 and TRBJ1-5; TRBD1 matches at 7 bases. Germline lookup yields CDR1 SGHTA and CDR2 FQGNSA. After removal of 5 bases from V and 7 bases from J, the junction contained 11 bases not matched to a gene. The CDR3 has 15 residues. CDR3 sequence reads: CASSLETGVEQPQHF. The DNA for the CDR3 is TGTGCCAGCAGCCTCGAAACAGGGGTTGAACAGCCCCAGCATTTT.

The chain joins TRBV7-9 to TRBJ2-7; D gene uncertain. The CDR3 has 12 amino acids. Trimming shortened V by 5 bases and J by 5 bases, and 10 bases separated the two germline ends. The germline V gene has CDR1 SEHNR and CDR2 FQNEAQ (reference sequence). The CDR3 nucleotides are TGTGCCAGCAGCCCCCTTAGGGACGAGCAGTACTTC. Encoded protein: CASSPLRDEQYF.

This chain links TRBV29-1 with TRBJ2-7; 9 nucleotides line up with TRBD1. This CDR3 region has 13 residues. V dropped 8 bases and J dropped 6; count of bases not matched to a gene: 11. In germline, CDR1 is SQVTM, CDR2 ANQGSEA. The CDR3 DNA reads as TGCAGCCTTATCAGGGACAGGGAGGCCGAGCAGTACTTC. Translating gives CSLIRDREAEQYF.

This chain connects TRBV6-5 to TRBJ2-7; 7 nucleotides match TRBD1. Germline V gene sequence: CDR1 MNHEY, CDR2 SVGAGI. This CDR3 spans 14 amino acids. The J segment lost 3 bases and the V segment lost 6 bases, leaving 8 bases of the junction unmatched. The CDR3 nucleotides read TGTGCCAGCAGGCCCGGGACAGCCCTCTACGAGCAGTACTTC. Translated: CASRPGTALYEQYF.